This passage covers 9 T cell receptor beta chains from one sample sequenced in a study of monozygotic twins with inflammatory bowel disease. TCRdb re-called the 5' RACE reads and catalogs CDR3 proteins one per entry, DNA excluded. The data show 200,000 to 250,000 distinct CDR3 sequences, and the top ten clones hold around 7.7%. Sequenced sample: blood. The receptors come from a human donor with ulcerative colitis or Crohn's disease, or a healthy co-twin of an affected twin (not recorded which).

V gene TRBV2 combines with J gene TRBJ1-2. The CDR3 is 14 amino acids. The V gene's germline CDR1 is SNHLY and CDR2 FYNNEI. CDR3 sequence reads: CASSEGNSNYGYTF. The whole variable domain, filled in from reference TRBV2 and TRBJ1-2, reads EPEVTQTPSHQVTQMGQEVILRCVPISNHLYFYWYRQILGQKVEFLVSFYNNEISEKSEIFDDQFSVERPDGSNFTLKIRSTKLEDSAMYFCASSEGNSNYGYTFGSGTRLTVV.

The chain is built from TRBV4-1 and TRBJ2-5; TCRdb picks TRBD2, but there is no DNA to check that call. This CDR3 is 20 amino acids long. The V gene's germline CDR1 is MGHRA and CDR2 YSYEKL. The CDR3: CASSQEFRAGGPLRKETQYF.

The chain couples TRBV19 to TRBJ1-5; TCRdb reports TRBD1, a call that lacks DNA to check it against. The CDR3 covers 15 residues. CDR1 and CDR2 from the germline V gene are LNHDA and SQIVND (reference sequence). The CDR3 is CASSIVGADNQPQHF.

V usage is TRBV10-3 and J usage is TRBJ2-5; TCRdb proposes TRBD2, but this gene call is untestable without DNA. The CDR3 loop spans 13 amino acids. Germline V gene sequence: CDR1 ENHRY, CDR2 SYGVKD. The CDR3 protein is CAIGGRGAETQYF.

The rearrangement uses TRBV30 and TRBJ2-7; TCRdb indicates TRBD1, and absent DNA this call remains unverified. CDR1 and CDR2 from the germline V gene are GTSNPN and SVGIG (reference sequence). This CDR3 region has 13 residues. The CDR3 reads CAWSPGQAYEQYF.

J is TRBJ2-3 and V is TRBV29-1. This CDR3 is built from 12 residues. CDR1 SQVTM and CDR2 ANQGSEA come from the germline V gene. CDR3 loop: CSVVPSTDTQYF.

The V call is TRBV5-4, the J call TRBJ2-1; without DNA, the TCRdb call of TRBD2 cannot be checked. CDR1 is SGHNT and CDR2 is YYREEE in the germline V gene (reference sequence). CDR3 length: 18 amino acids. The CDR3: CASSSRGLAGSSYNEQFF. The whole variable domain, filled in from reference TRBV5-4 and TRBJ2-1, reads ETGVTQSPTHLIKTRGQQVTLRCSSQSGHNTVSWYQQALGQGPQFIFQYYREEENGRGNFPPRFSGLQFPNYSSELNVNALELDDSALYLCASSSRGLAGSSYNEQFFGPGTRLTVL.

The gene calls are TRBV9 and TRBJ1-2; without DNA, the TCRdb call of TRBD1 cannot be checked. Germline V gene data show CDR1 as SGDLS and CDR2 as YYNGEE. There are 15 residues in the CDR3. This CDR3 is CASSVGTGGDYGYTF.

This chain joins TRBV18 and TRBJ1-1; the D call of TRBD1 rests on TCRdb alone, since no DNA is present to check it. This CDR3 has 15 amino acids. Per the germline V gene, CDR1 is KGHSH and CDR2 is LQKENI. CDR3 loop: CASSPGVGGNTEAFF.